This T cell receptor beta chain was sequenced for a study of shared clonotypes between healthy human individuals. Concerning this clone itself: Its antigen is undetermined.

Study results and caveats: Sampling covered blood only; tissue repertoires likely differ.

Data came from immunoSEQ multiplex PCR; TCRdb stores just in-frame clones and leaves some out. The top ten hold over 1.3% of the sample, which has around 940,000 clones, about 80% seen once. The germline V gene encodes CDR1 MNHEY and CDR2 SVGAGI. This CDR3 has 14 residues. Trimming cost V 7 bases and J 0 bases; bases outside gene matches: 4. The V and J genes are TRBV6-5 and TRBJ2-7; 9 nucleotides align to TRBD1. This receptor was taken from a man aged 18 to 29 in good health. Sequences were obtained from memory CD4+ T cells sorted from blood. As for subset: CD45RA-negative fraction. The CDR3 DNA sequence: TGTGCCAGCATCCAGACAGGGGGCTCCTACGAGCAGTACTTC. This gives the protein CASIQTGGSYEQYF.